What follows are 14 T cell receptor beta chains derived from one specimen sequenced in a study of blood T cell repertoires in COVID-19. TCRdb's copy holds only in-frame clones and misses some; the assay was immunoSEQ multiplex PCR. The data hold some 300,000 clones, with roughly nine tenths observed a single time. Source material: peripheral blood. These receptor sequences come from a young woman with COVID-19, enrolled during active disease.

J is TRBJ1-2 and V is TRBV24-1; 10 nucleotides align to TRBD1. The CDR3 is 14 amino acids. Per the germline V gene, CDR1 is KGHDR and CDR2 is SFDVKD. V shed 4 bases and J 6 bases; nucleotides not matched to a gene: 4. The CDR3: CATSDGTGEHGYTF. CDR3 nucleotide sequence: TGTGCCACCAGTGACGGGACAGGGGAACATGGCTACACCTTC.

This chain connects TRBV2 to TRBJ1-4; 8 nucleotides agree with TRBD1. Germline-derived CDR1 and CDR2 are SNHLY and FYNNEI. V dropped 4 bases and J dropped 4; count of bases not matched to a gene: 14. CDR3 length: 18 residues. The CDR3 here is CASSGRDRQGAFNEKLFF. The CDR3 region has the DNA TGTGCCAGCAGTGGGAGGGACAGGCAGGGTGCTTTTAATGAAAAACTGTTTTTT.

V gene TRBV7-8 combines with J gene TRBJ2-7; the match to TRBD2 covers 14 bases. The V gene end was trimmed by 5 bases and the J gene end by 4 bases; junction bases not matched to a gene: 4. CDR1 and CDR2 from the germline V gene are SGHVS and FQNEAQ. The CDR3 loop spans 15 amino acids. The CDR3 coding sequence is TGTGCCAGCAGCCAAGGGACTAGCGGGGGATACGAGCAGTACGTC. Its translation is CASSQGTSGGYEQYV.

The chain carries TRBV2 and TRBJ1-4, with 9 bases aligning to TRBD1. Trimming took 7 bases from V and 8 from J; bases not matched to a gene: 5. Germline CDR1 reads SNHLY; CDR2 reads FYNNEI. The CDR3 totals 13 residues. CDR3 region: CASKGDRAEKLFF. Written as DNA, the CDR3 is TGTGCCAGCAAGGGGGACAGGGCGGAAAAACTGTTTTTT.

The chain combines TRBV7-6 with TRBJ1-5, with D maybe TRBD1 (5 bases). V lost 5 bases to trimming and J lost 6 bases, with 11 bases between them. Germline V CDR1 and CDR2: SGHVS, FNYEAQ. The CDR3 extends over 13 amino acids. CDR3 DNA sequence: TGTGCCAGCAGCCTCAGGGTAGGTCAGCCCCAGCATTTT. It codes for CASSLRVGQPQHF.

V and J are TRBV2 and TRBJ1-6, with D unclear. The CDR3 spans 15 residues. Trimming left V 11 bases short and J 3 bases short, with 17 bases between. The germline gives CDR1 SNHLY, CDR2 FYNNEI. In DNA, the CDR3 is TGTGCCCGCGGAGGAGTCAACAGCTATAATTCACCCCTCCACTTT. It codes for CARGGVNSYNSPLHF.

The chain combines TRBV5-1 with TRBJ1-3; no definite D call. Deletions cut 1 base from V and 0 bases from J, with 14 bases between. The CDR3 sequence is 17 residues long. Germline lookup yields CDR1 SGHRS and CDR2 YFSETQ. The CDR3: CASSLQPSLSSGNTIYF. CDR3 coding DNA: TGCGCCAGCAGCTTGCAACCTTCATTGAGCTCTGGAAACACCATATATTTT. Full variable domain (remainder filled in from reference TRBV5-1 and TRBJ1-3): KAGVTQTPRYLIKTRGQQVTLSCSPISGHRSVSWYQQTPGQGLQFLFEYFSETQRNKGNFPGRFSGRQFSNSRSEMNVSTLELGDSALYLCASSLQPSLSSGNTIYFGEGSWLTVV.

This rearrangement joins TRBV4-1 to TRBJ1-1; weak D call: TRBD1 (5 bases). V lost 3 bases and J 1 base, leaving 9 bases between the germline ends. CDR3 length equals 14 residues. Germline-derived CDR1 and CDR2 are MGHRA and YSYEKL. CDR3 bases: TGCGCCAGCAGCCAGGACATATGGAACACTGAAGCTTTCTTT. Translation: CASSQDIWNTEAFF.

The V gene is TRBV2, the J gene TRBJ2-7; 10 bases fit TRBD1. The CDR3 is 15 residues long. The J segment lost 2 bases and the V segment lost 4 bases, leaving 5 bases of the junction unmatched. The germline V gene has CDR1 SNHLY and CDR2 FYNNEI. CDR3 bases: TGTGCCAGCAGTGCGAGACAGGGGGCGCCCTACGAGCAGTACTTC. It is translated as CASSARQGAPYEQYF. Together with reference TRBV2 and TRBJ2-7, the CDR3 gives the full variable domain: EPEVTQTPSHQVTQMGQEVILRCVPISNHLYFYWYRQILGQKVEFLVSFYNNEISEKSEIFDDQFSVERPDGSNFTLKIRSTKLEDSAMYFCASSARQGAPYEQYFGPGTRLTVT.

Only one count was recorded for this clone. The rearrangement uses TRBV6-1 and TRBJ1-5; maybe TRBD1 (5 bases). The CDR3 totals 16 residues. The germline CDR1 and CDR2 sequences are MNHNS and SASEGT. Trimming took 0 bases from V and 6 from J, leaving 15 bases between them. In DNA, the CDR3 is TGTGCCAGCAGTGAAGCGGGAGGGGCGGTTGTTCAGCCCCAGCATTTT. Translating it yields CASSEAGGAVVQPQHF.

This chain's CDR3 is CASSRIPRQGSGGNTIYF. The CDR3 DNA follows: TGTGCCAGCAGTCGGATACCCAGACAGGGATCGGGCGGAAACACCATATATTTT. The V and J genes are TRBV2 and TRBJ1-3, with TRBD1 identical over 7 bases. The CDR3 sequence is 18 residues long. CDR1 SNHLY and CDR2 FYNNEI come from the germline V gene. With V trimmed by 5 bases and J by 4 bases, 17 bases remained unmatched.

This chain uses TRBV28 with TRBJ1-1; the match to TRBD1 covers 11 bases. CDR1 and CDR2 (germline): MDHEN, SYDVKM. The J segment lost 10 bases and the V segment lost 5 bases, leaving 12 bases of the junction unmatched. CDR3 size: 15 residues. The CDR3 is CASSGGQGAYLGAFF. The DNA for the CDR3 is TGTGCCAGCAGTGGAGGACAGGGGGCGTATTTGGGAGCTTTCTTT.

The CDR3 region is CASSSDPWTSGVNEQYF. CDR3 coding DNA: TGTGCCAGCAGCTCCGACCCTTGGACTAGCGGGGTCAACGAGCAGTACTTC. The chain links TRBV11-3 to TRBJ2-7; 12 positions match TRBD2. CDR3 length equals 17 residues. Germline CDR1 and CDR2: SGHNT and YENEEA. J lost 5 bases, V lost 4 bases, and 12 bases had no gene match.

The chain couples TRBV28 to TRBJ1-4; 9 bases are a match to TRBD1. V was pared by 6 bases and J by 8 bases, with 7 bases of the junction left unmatched. CDR3 length equals 14 residues. In germline, CDR1 is MDHEN, CDR2 SYDVKM. The CDR3, as DNA: TGTGCCAGCAGGGAACAGGGGGCCGTCGAAAAACTGTTTTTT. Protein sequence: CASREQGAVEKLFF.